This T cell receptor beta chain was obtained from a study of molecular identifiers for immune sequencing clone quantification. Broader study findings: Spiked-in Jurkat TCR RNA corresponding to one cell was reported as detectable against more than 950,000 naive cells.

Germline-derived CDR1 and CDR2 are MDHEN and SYDVKM. This CDR3 comprises 13 residues. With 5 bases removed from V and 5 bases from J, the gap between germline ends came to 9 bases. This clonotype was seen at least ten times. The antigen is not known. With 10%, 30% or 50% of RNA, roughly 17,000 to 1,000,000 naive CD8 T cells were sequenced. The authors built bulk TCR libraries by previously described methods with listed TCR primers. TCRdb re-called the PCR reads with MiXCR, one entry per CDR3 protein. The sample includes 460,000 or so distinct CDR3 sequences, 20% to 25% of them seen just once. This sequence was found in a human donor in good health. Some libraries in this study had Jurkat cell RNA spiked in. Input material: naive CD8+ T cells from blood, with Jurkat cell RNA spiked in. Subset described: FACS-sorted CD8+CD4-CCR7+CD45RA+ naive T cells. This rearrangement joins TRBV28 to TRBJ2-2; no clear D. The CDR3 reads CASSPTLTGELFF. CDR3 nucleotide sequence: TGTGCCAGCAGTCCTACCTTGACCGGGGAGCTGTTTTTT.